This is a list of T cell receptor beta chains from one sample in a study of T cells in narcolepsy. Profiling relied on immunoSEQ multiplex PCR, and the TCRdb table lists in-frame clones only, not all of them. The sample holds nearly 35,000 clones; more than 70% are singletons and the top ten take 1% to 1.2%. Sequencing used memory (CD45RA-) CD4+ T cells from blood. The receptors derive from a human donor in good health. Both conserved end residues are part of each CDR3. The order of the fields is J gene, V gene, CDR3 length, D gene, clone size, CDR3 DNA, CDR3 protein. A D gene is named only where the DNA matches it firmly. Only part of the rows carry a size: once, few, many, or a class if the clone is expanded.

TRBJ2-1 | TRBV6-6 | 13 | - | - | TGTGCCAGCGCTCCCCCAACTAGCAATGAGCAGTTCTTC | CASAPPTSNEQFF
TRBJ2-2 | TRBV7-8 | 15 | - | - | TGTGCCAGCAGCTTACGGGACTCCCGCGCCGGGGAGCTGTTTTTT | CASSLRDSRAGELFF
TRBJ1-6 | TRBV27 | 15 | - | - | TGTGCCAGCAGCTCATTACAGGGAGGTGTGACACCCCTCCACTTT | CASSSLQGGVTPLHF
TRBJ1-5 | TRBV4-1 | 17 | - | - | TGCGCCAGCAGCCACGCTAACAGGGACCTCTCACATCAGCCCCAGCATTTT | CASSHANRDLSHQPQHF
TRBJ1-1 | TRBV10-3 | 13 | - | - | TGTGCCACCACCGGCCTATTGAACACTGAAGCTTTCTTT | CATTGLLNTEAFF
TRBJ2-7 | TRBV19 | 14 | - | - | TGTGCCAGTAGTATCCGGGGGCGGTTCTACGAGCAGTACTTC | CASSIRGRFYEQYF
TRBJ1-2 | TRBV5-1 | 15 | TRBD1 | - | TGCGCCAGCAGCGCCCCGGACAGGGGGCAACGGGGCTACACCTTC | CASSAPDRGQRGYTF
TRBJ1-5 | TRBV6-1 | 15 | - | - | TGTGCCAGCAGTGGGTCTCTCGTAAGCAATCAGCCCCAGCATTTT | CASSGSLVSNQPQHF
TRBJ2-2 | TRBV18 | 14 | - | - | TGTGCCAGCTCACCGGAGGGGAACACCGGGGAGCTGTTTTTT | CASSPEGNTGELFF
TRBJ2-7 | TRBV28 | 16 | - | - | TGTGCCAGCTCTGATACCCGGCCTGGCGCGACCCACGAGCAGTACTTC | CASSDTRPGATHEQYF
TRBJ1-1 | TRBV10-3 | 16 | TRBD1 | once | TGTGCCACCGAGCCGGGACAGGGGGCGATGAACACTGAAGCTTTCTTT | CATEPGQGAMNTEAFF
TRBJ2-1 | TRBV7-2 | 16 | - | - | TGTGCCAGCAGTACCCGACCGGGACGGGGTGCCAATGAGCAGTTCTTC | CASSTRPGRGANEQFF